This TCR beta chain was profiled in a study of technical replicates of blood from several donors. Assay used: immunoSEQ multiplex PCR; TCRdb lists only in-frame clones, some missing. The sample carries under 70,000 clones, roughly nine tenths recorded once. CDR1 LGHNA and CDR2 YSLEER come from the germline V gene. The CDR3 covers 15 residues. Trimming pared 4 bases from V and 8 bases from J, leaving 17 bases between. The sequence was collected from a human donor in good health. Some clones in this sample may be carry-over from other donors' samples. Sequenced sample: PBMCs. The rearrangement links TRBV4-3 to TRBJ2-2; D is uncertain. The CDR3 region has the DNA TGCGCCAGCAGCCCAGCCCACTACTCTGGGGGGGAGCTGTTTTTT. Its translation: CASSPAHYSGGELFF.